The next 28 T cell receptor beta chains were all read from a single sample in a study of beta chain features in type 1 diabetes. The antigens of these receptors remain unknown. The entirety of the isolated RNA underwent reverse transcription, so expressed TCRB transcripts were sequenced. Repertoires were generated with immunoSEQ multiplex PCR, while TCRdb's copy carries only in-frame clones and drops some. The sample carries some 350,000 clones, around 9.6% recorded once. Points from the study as a whole: Shorter TCRB CDR3s, moderately but significantly so, marked every one of the four CD4+ subsets in Type 1 diabetes patients.

Sequences were obtained from central memory CD4+ T cells from blood. These receptors originate from a man aged 25-40 years with type 1 diabetes.

This clone came up a few times. This sequence joins TRBV5-1 and TRBJ2-2, with a weak D call TRBD1 (5 bases). CDR3 length equals 17 residues. From germline, CDR1 is SGHRS and CDR2 YFSETQ. V was trimmed by 2 bases and J by 5 bases, leaving 19 bases between them. In nucleotides, the CDR3 is TGCGCCAGCAGCTTTTCTTCGGACACATGGGAAACCGGGGAGCTGTTTTTT. Its translation: CASSFSSDTWETGELFF. Looking up the rest from reference TRBV5-1 and TRBJ2-2 gives the full variable domain: KAGVTQTPRYLIKTRGQQVTLSCSPISGHRSVSWYQQTPGQGLQFLFEYFSETQRNKGNFPGRFSGRQFSNSRSEMNVSTLELGDSALYLCASSFSSDTWETGELFFGEGSRLTVL.

This clone occurred a few times. The chain employs TRBV7-2 and TRBJ2-1, with TRBD2 identical over 7 bases. Looked up from germline, CDR1 is SGHTA and CDR2 is FQGNSA. This CDR3 is built from 15 residues. With 4 bases clipped from V and 6 bases from J, the junction kept 9 bases outside the gene matches. As DNA, the CDR3 is TGTGCCAGCAGCTCTAAAGCGGGGACCCCCAATGAGCAGTTCTTC. Translation gives CASSSKAGTPNEQFF. Based on the CDR3 plus reference TRBV7-2 and TRBJ2-1, the full variable domain is GAGVSQSPSNKVTEKGKDVELRCDPISGHTALYWYRQSLGQGLEFLIYFQGNSAPDKSGLPSDRFSAERTGGSVSTLTIQRTQQEDSAVYLCASSSKAGTPNEQFFGPGTRLTVL.

This clone came up a few times. The gene calls are TRBV5-1 and TRBJ2-4; the D gene is possibly TRBD1 (6 bases). Trimming cost V 3 bases and J 8 bases, with 18 bases left between them. In germline, CDR1 is SGHRS, CDR2 YFSETQ. This CDR3 spans 15 amino acids. DNA of the CDR3: TGCGCCAGCAGCTATTTGACAGGTTCGGATGACATTCAGTACTTC. It is translated as CASSYLTGSDDIQYF.

This clone came up many times. CDR3 region: CASSLGGISTGELFF. In DNA form, the CDR3 reads TGTGCCAGCAGTTTAGGCGGGATCTCCACCGGGGAGCTGTTTTTT. V usage is TRBV28 and J usage is TRBJ2-2; possible D gene TRBD2, 6 bases. CDR1 is MDHEN, CDR2 SYDVKM, per germline. The CDR3 runs 15 residues. The V gene lost 2 bases and the J gene lost 4 bases, with 11 bases spanning the gap.

The table lists this clone with a few counts. This rearrangement joins TRBV29-1 to TRBJ2-5; D not certain. CDR3 length equals 13 residues. V lost 0 bases, J lost 2 bases, and 7 bases lay in between. CDR1 is SQVTM, CDR2 ANQGSEA, per germline. CDR3 sequence: CSVEEESQETQYF. The CDR3 DNA follows: TGCAGCGTTGAAGAAGAGAGTCAAGAGACCCAGTACTTC.

A note on this clone: Different DNA sequences within this sample yield the same CDR3. This chain links TRBV6-5 with TRBJ2-2; D possibly corresponds to TRBD2 (6 bases). Germline V gives CDR1 MNHEY, CDR2 SVGAGI. CDR3 length: 14 residues. V dropped 8 bases and J dropped 3 bases, with 13 bases sitting between them. The CDR3 here is CASLPGRYTGELFF. DNA for the CDR3: TGTGCCAGCTTACCGGGGAGGTACACCGGGGAGCTGTTTTTT.

V is TRBV2 and J is TRBJ1-1; no reliable D call. The CDR3 consists of 13 residues. The V gene's germline CDR1 is SNHLY and CDR2 FYNNEI. Trimming took 7 bases from V and 1 from J, leaving 10 bases between them. The CDR3 loop reads CASIFSRNTEAFF. CDR3 coding DNA: TGTGCCAGCATTTTTTCCCGGAACACTGAAGCTTTCTTT.

This clone was counted between two and nine times. This sequence joins TRBV19 and TRBJ2-1; 10 bases are a match to TRBD2. CDR1 is LNHDA and CDR2 is SQIVND in the germline V gene (reference sequence). The CDR3 has 18 residues. The J segment lost 1 base and the V segment lost 4 bases, leaving 10 bases of the junction unmatched. The CDR3 DNA is TGTGCCAGTAGTACCCAGGCTAGCGGGAGAGTGTCCTACAATGAGCAGTTCTTC. Encoded protein: CASSTQASGRVSYNEQFF. The variable domain in full, completed from reference TRBV19 and TRBJ2-1, reads DGGITQSPKYLFRKEGQNVTLSCEQNLNHDAMYWYRQDPGQGLRLIYYSQIVNDFQKGDIAEGYSVSREKKESFPLTVTSAQKNPTAFYLCASSTQASGRVSYNEQFFGPGTRLTVL.

As concerns this clone: This may arise from a read error, as a much more abundant clone is one base away. Other DNA sequences from this sample encode an identical CDR3 as well. The rearrangement links TRBV7-2 to TRBJ2-1; no definite D call. The CDR3 runs to 13 residues. CDR1 is SGHTA and CDR2 is FQGNSA in the germline V gene. V lost 1 base to trimming and J lost 0 bases, with 1 base between them. CDR3 nucleotide sequence: TGTGCCAGCAGCTTAGGCTCCTACAATGAGCAGTTCTTC. Amino acid sequence: CASSLGSYNEQFF.

V is TRBV28 and J is TRBJ2-5, with D possibly TRBD1 on 6 matching bases. The DNA end is more similar to TRBJ2-7, so the J call may be wrong. The germline gives CDR1 MDHEN, CDR2 SYDVKM. The CDR3 extends over 13 amino acids. In DNA form, the CDR3 reads TGTGCCACCCGGGCAGGGGAAAGGGCCGAGCAGTACTTC. Translation gives CATRAGERAEQYF.

This chain links TRBV2 with TRBJ1-3; D might be TRBD1 (6 bases). With 5 bases removed from V and 2 bases from J, the gap between germline ends came to 10 bases. The CDR3 runs to 14 residues. Germline CDR1 SNHLY, CDR2 FYNNEI. The CDR3 loop reads CASSPQGAGNTIYF. CDR3 DNA sequence: TGTGCCAGCAGTCCACAGGGCGCTGGAAACACCATATATTTT. The full variable domain, in which reference TRBV2 and TRBJ1-3 provide the parts outside the CDR3, is EPEVTQTPSHQVTQMGQEVILRCVPISNHLYFYWYRQILGQKVEFLVSFYNNEISEKSEIFDDQFSVERPDGSNFTLKIRSTKLEDSAMYFCASSPQGAGNTIYFGEGSWLTVV.

The sample holds a few counts of this clone. The gene calls are TRBV28 and TRBJ2-5, with a tentative D call TRBD2 (5 bases). The end of the DNA fits TRBJ2-7 better, so the J call may be wrong. CDR1 is MDHEN and CDR2 is SYDVKM in the germline V gene. CDR3 size: 12 residues. For the CDR3, the DNA is TGTGCCAGCAAAGAGCGGACCTACGAGCAGTACTTC. Translated: CASKERTYEQYF.

The genes are TRBV5-6 and TRBJ2-3; D is unresolved. Trimming removed 1 base at V and 4 bases at J, with 7 bases between. CDR1 is SGHDT, CDR2 YYEEEE, per germline. The CDR3 consists of 13 residues. Here the CDR3 DNA reads TGTGCCAGCAGCTTGAGGATGGCAGATACGCAGTATTTT. Translation: CASSLRMADTQYF.

The genes are TRBV7-2 and TRBJ2-7; D perhaps matches TRBD1 (6 bases). Germline V gene lookup returns CDR1 SGHTA and CDR2 FQGNSA. The V end lost 5 bases, the J end lost 0 bases, and 23 bases lay between the germline ends. The CDR3 is made up of 18 amino acids. CDR3: CASSVEGPGQFHSYEQYF. The CDR3 DNA is TGTGCCAGCAGCGTAGAAGGGCCCGGACAGTTCCACTCCTACGAGCAGTACTTC.

This clone was seen a handful of times. The chain uses TRBV4-3 and TRBJ2-1; the D gene is possibly TRBD1 (5 bases). CDR1 is LGHNA, CDR2 YSLEER, per germline. Trimming cost V 1 base and J 9 bases, with 13 bases left between them. The CDR3 spans 14 residues. For the CDR3, the DNA is TGCGCCAGCAGCCAAGGAGAAAGGGGTGGTGAGCAGTTCTTC. Translating gives CASSQGERGGEQFF.

The table lists this clone with a few counts. This same CDR3 is encoded by further DNA sequences in the sample. The chain joins TRBV5-1 to TRBJ2-2, with TRBD1 as a possible D gene (6 bases). CDR1 and CDR2 (germline): SGHRS, YFSETQ. The CDR3 is made up of 14 amino acids. The V end lost 1 base, the J end lost 3 bases, and 7 bases lay between the germline ends. CDR3: CASSLRTDTGELFF. Here the CDR3 DNA reads TGCGCCAGCAGCTTGAGGACAGACACCGGGGAGCTGTTTTTT.

This clone was recorded a few times. The V gene is TRBV7-2, the J gene TRBJ2-3; possibly TRBD1 for D (6 bases). With 5 bases removed from V and 3 bases from J, the gap between germline ends came to 15 bases. The V gene's germline CDR1 is SGHTA and CDR2 FQGNSA. This CDR3 comprises 15 residues. In DNA, the CDR3 is TGTGCCAGCAGCCAAAGAGGACAGTTTACAGATACGCAGTATTTT. It translates to CASSQRGQFTDTQYF. The whole variable domain, remainder taken from reference TRBV7-2 and TRBJ2-3, is GAGVSQSPSNKVTEKGKDVELRCDPISGHTALYWYRQSLGQGLEFLIYFQGNSAPDKSGLPSDRFSAERTGGSVSTLTIQRTQQEDSAVYLCASSQRGQFTDTQYFGPGTRLTVL.

This chain connects TRBV4-2 to TRBJ2-5; 7 nucleotides match TRBD2. The CDR3 contains 14 residues. J was trimmed by 5 bases and V by 4 bases; bases with no gene match: 7. Germline V CDR1 and CDR2: LGHNA, YNFKEQ. DNA of the CDR3: TGTGCCAGCAGCCCTCGGGGAGGGGCGGAGACCCAGTACTTC. Translating gives CASSPRGGAETQYF.

This clone was seen a few times. The chain recombines TRBV18 with TRBJ2-5; D not resolved. Germline lookup yields CDR1 KGHSH and CDR2 LQKENI. The CDR3 has 11 amino acids. V was clipped by 6 bases and J by 0 bases, with 2 bases between them. In DNA, the CDR3 is TGTGCCAGCTCGAACCAAGAGACCCAGTACTTC. Its protein product is CASSNQETQYF.

The chain links TRBV11-2 to TRBJ2-1; no clear D gene. From germline, CDR1 is SGHAT and CDR2 FQNNGV. The CDR3 sequence is 11 residues long. Trimming removed 7 bases at V and 4 bases at J, with 5 bases between. The CDR3 sequence: CASTEYNEQFF. DNA for the CDR3: TGTGCCAGCACAGAATACAATGAGCAGTTCTTC. The variable domain in full, completed from reference TRBV11-2 and TRBJ2-1, reads EAGVAQSPRYKIIEKRQSVAFWCNPISGHATLYWYQQILGQGPKLLIQFQNNGVVDDSQLPKDRFSAERLKGVDSTLKIQPAKLEDSAVYLCASTEYNEQFFGPGTRLTVL.

The V gene is TRBV28, the J gene TRBJ1-5; weak D call: TRBD1 (6 bases). The CDR3 loop spans 18 amino acids. V was shortened by 2 bases and J by 0 bases, with 17 bases between the two germline ends. CDR1 MDHEN and CDR2 SYDVKM come from the germline V gene. The CDR3, as DNA: TGTGCCAGCAGTTTAGCTGTAATGGGGGGCTATAGCAATCAGCCCCAGCATTTT. It specifies CASSLAVMGGYSNQPQHF.

This chain uses TRBV2 with TRBJ2-4; D may be TRBD1 or TRBD2 (5 bases each). CDR3 length: 15 residues. Germline-derived CDR1 and CDR2 are SNHLY and FYNNEI. The V end was cut by 6 bases, the J end by 13 bases, with 25 bases between. CDR3: CASSVGPFRAPGQYF. As DNA, the CDR3 is TGTGCCAGCAGCGTGGGACCTTTTAGGGCCCCTGGCCAGTACTTC.

In this sample, this clone turned up a few times. The chain combines TRBV27 with TRBJ2-3, with no clear D. V was cut by 5 bases and J by 2 bases, with 17 bases left in between. Germline assignment: CDR1 MNHEY and CDR2 SMNVEV (reference sequence). The CDR3 spans 16 residues. The CDR3 loop is CASSGSYGRNTDTQYF. The CDR3 DNA follows: TGTGCCAGCAGTGGGTCATACGGTCGCAACACAGATACGCAGTATTTT.

V usage is TRBV11-2 and J usage is TRBJ2-3, with 10 bases aligning to TRBD2. CDR1 SGHAT and CDR2 FQNNGV come from the germline V gene. This CDR3 region has 14 residues. J was trimmed by 5 bases and V by 5 bases; bases with no gene match: 4. The CDR3 nucleotides are TGTGCCAGCAGCCTAACTAGCGGGGTAGATACGCAGTATTTT. Its protein is CASSLTSGVDTQYF.

This clone was seen only a few times. The chain recombines TRBV10-3 with TRBJ1-1; no clear D. The germline gives CDR1 ENHRY, CDR2 SYGVKD. There are 15 residues in the CDR3. The germline V and J ends were trimmed by 2 bases and 4 bases, with 14 bases remaining between them. The CDR3 sequence: CAISERKDRGTEAFF. CDR3 DNA: TGTGCCATCAGTGAGAGAAAGGATCGGGGCACTGAAGCTTTCTTT.

The V and J genes are TRBV7-2 and TRBJ2-7, with D maybe TRBD2 (6 bases). From germline, CDR1 is SGHTA and CDR2 FQGNSA. CDR3 length equals 20 residues. With 0 bases removed from V and 3 bases from J, the gap between germline ends came to 27 bases. The CDR3 here is CASSLALPLAVLGGRYEQYF. The CDR3 nucleotides read TGTGCCAGCAGCTTAGCGCTACCTCTAGCCGTGTTGGGGGGTCGCTACGAGCAGTACTTC.

The table lists this clone with a few counts. This sample includes further DNA sequences coding for the same CDR3. This chain uses TRBV18 with TRBJ2-7, with TRBD1 matching over 7 bases. Trimming removed 3 bases from V and 2 bases from J; junction bases left unmatched: 4. The germline V gene encodes CDR1 KGHSH and CDR2 LQKENI. The CDR3 loop spans 14 amino acids. The CDR3 spells CASSPSTGTYEQYF. CDR3 DNA sequence: TGTGCCAGCTCACCTTCGACAGGGACCTACGAGCAGTACTTC.

This clone turned up a few times. V and J are TRBV7-9 and TRBJ2-7; weak D call: TRBD2 (6 bases). The CDR3 spans 12 residues. CDR1 and CDR2 (germline): SEHNR, FQNEAQ (reference sequence). Between the trimmed V and J ends, which lost 8 bases and 3 bases, there was a span of 11 bases. Written as DNA, the CDR3 is TGTGCCAGCGAGGAGGGCGGCTACGAGCAGTACTTC. Amino acid sequence: CASEEGGYEQYF.